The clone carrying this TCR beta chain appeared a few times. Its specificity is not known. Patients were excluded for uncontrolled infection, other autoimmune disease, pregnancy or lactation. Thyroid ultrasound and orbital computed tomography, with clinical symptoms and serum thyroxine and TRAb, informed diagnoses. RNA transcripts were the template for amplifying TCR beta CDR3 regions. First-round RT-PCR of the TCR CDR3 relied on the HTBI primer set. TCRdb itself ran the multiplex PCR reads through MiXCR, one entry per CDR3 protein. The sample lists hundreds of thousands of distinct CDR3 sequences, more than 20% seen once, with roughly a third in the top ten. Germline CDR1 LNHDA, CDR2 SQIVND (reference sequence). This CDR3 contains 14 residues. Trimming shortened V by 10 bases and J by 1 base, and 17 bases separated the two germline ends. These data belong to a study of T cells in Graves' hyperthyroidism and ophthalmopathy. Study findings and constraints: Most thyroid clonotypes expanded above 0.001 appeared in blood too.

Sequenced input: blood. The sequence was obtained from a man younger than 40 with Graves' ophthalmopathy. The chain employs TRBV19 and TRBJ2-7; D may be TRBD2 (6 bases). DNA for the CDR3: TGTGCCACCAAAATGGGAGGACGGTCCTACGAGCAGTACTTC. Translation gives CATKMGGRSYEQYF.